The source of this T cell receptor beta chain is a study of shared clonotypes between healthy human individuals. Study-wide results and limits: Investigators collected only blood, and repertoires in tissues likely differ. Deeper or shallower sequencing was expected to change how clonotypes are shared among donors.

The naive CD8 population came from CD45RO-negative cells selected for CCR7, without terminally differentiated effector memory CD45RA+ cells. Details on this clone: Its target is unknown.

Assay used: immunoSEQ multiplex PCR; TCRdb lists only in-frame clones, some missing. The sample has 2 million to 2.5 million clones; approximately 94% are singletons. The sequenced material came from naive CD8+ T cells from PBMCs. This clonotype was obtained from a man between 18 and 35 years old in good health. Some clones in this sample may be carry-over from other donors' samples.

The DNA of the CDR3 is TGTGCCAGCAGCCTTCATCACCTTACTCAAGAGACCCAGTACTTC. It is translated as CASSLHHLTQETQYF. The rearrangement links TRBV7-7 to TRBJ2-5; D unresolved. The germline gives CDR1 SSHAT, CDR2 FNYEAQ (reference sequence). CDR3 size: 15 residues. Trimming stripped 5 bases from V and 2 bases from J, with 15 bases between.